This T cell receptor beta chain was sequenced for a study of T cell responses to AZD1222 COVID-19 vaccine. The study, taken as a whole, reports: Unmutated variant regions are reportedly targeted by nearly half of spike-specific TCRs. Among vaccine-associated CD4 TCRs, coverage spanned spike, with dominance at 160-218 and 743-854. Two AZD1222 administrations were followed by greater Spike-specific TCR breadth and depth. It was only after the peak T cell response that any repertoires were sampled.

CDR1 is LNHDA, CDR2 SQIVND, per germline (reference sequence). V dropped 3 bases and J dropped 8 bases, with 13 bases sitting between them. The CDR3 loop spans 13 amino acids. The method was immunoSEQ multiplex PCR; TCRdb's version includes in-frame clones alone and lacks a portion of them. Among 180,000 or so clones listed, around 92% were seen once. For this clone: What it binds is unknown.

Sequenced material: peripheral blood, taken 28 days after the second AZD1222 dose. The chain employs TRBV19 and TRBJ1-2, with D hard to call. This TCR was sampled from an adult who received the AZD1222 COVID-19 vaccine. CDR3 nucleotides: TGTGCCAGTAGTATGGGAGAATATGGAGGCTACACCTTC. As protein: CASSMGEYGGYTF.